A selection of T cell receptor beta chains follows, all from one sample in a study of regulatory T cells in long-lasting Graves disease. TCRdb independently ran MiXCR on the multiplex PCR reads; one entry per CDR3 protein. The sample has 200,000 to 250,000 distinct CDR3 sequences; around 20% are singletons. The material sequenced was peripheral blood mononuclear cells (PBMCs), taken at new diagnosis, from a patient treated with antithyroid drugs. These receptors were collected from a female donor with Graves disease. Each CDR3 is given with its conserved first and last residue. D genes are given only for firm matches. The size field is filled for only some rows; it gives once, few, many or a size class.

TGTGCCAGCAGCGTAGTTCGCACGGGGCCTGAAGCTTTCTTT	CASSVVRTGPEAFF	.	TRBV9	TRBJ1-1	many
TGTGCCAGCAGCTTAAGTGTGGGCGGGGGGAACAATGAGCAGTTCTTC	CASSLSVGGGNNEQFF	TRBD2	TRBV7-2	TRBJ2-1	many
TGTGCCAGCAGTAGGAGGGGCTCTGGCTACACCTTC	CASSRRGSGYTF	.	TRBV7-9	TRBJ1-2	few
TGTGCCAGCAGCTCCGGGACAGCTAAGGTTAGAGACTATAATTCACTCCTCCACTTT	CASSSGTAKVRDYNSLLHF	TRBD1	TRBV28	TRBJ1-6	.
TGTGCCAGCAGCTTAGAGGGCCAGCGGGGGGAGACCCAGTACTTC	CASSLEGQRGETQYF	TRBD2	TRBV7-2	TRBJ2-5	many
TGTGCCAGCAGCCTACCGAGGCCCCAGCATTTT	CASSLPRPQHF	.	TRBV3-1	TRBJ1-5	.
TGCGCCAGCAGCTCCGAGGGACTAGCGGGGAGGGAGCAGTACTTC	CASSSEGLAGREQYF	TRBD2	TRBV5-1	TRBJ2-7	many
TGTGCCAGCAGCGATACAGGGTTGAGGGCGGGGGTTGAAGCTTTCTTT	CASSDTGLRAGVEAFF	.	TRBV7-9	TRBJ1-1	many
TGTGCCAGCAGTTACTCGTGGGGAGCGGGAGACTACGAGCAGTACTTC	CASSYSWGAGDYEQYF	TRBD2	TRBV6-5	TRBJ2-7	many
TGTGCCAGCAGCCGACAGGGGAGGAATTCACCCCTCCACTTT	CASSRQGRNSPLHF	TRBD1	TRBV5-6	TRBJ1-6	many
TGTGCCATCAGTGCGCGGGGCGCTGGGGCCAACGTCCTGACTTTC	CAISARGAGANVLTF	.	TRBV10-3	TRBJ2-6	many
TGCAGTGCTAGAGAAAAGGCTAGCGTTTACAATGAGCAGTTCTTC	CSAREKASVYNEQFF	.	TRBV20-1	TRBJ2-1	.
TGTGCCAGCAGTTCCCCGAGGAAGGTAAGAGGAGAAGCTTTCTTT	CASSSPRKVRGEAFF	.	TRBV12-3/TRBV12-4	TRBJ1-1	many
TGTGCCAGCAGTTTATCATTGGGACTAGCCCACGAGCAGTTCTTC	CASSLSLGLAHEQFF	TRBD2	TRBV27	TRBJ2-1	many
TGTGCCACCAGCAGAGCCGGACAGGGAGCAGGCGAGCAGTACTTC	CATSRAGQGAGEQYF	TRBD1	TRBV15	TRBJ2-7	few
TGTGCCAGCAGGCCATTACCCGGGACAGGGGAGTACGAGCAGTACTTC	CASRPLPGTGEYEQYF	TRBD1	TRBV28	TRBJ2-7	.
TGTGCCAGCAGCCCCGGGGGACTAGCGGGAGATGAGCAGTTCTTC	CASSPGGLAGDEQFF	TRBD2	TRBV7-3	TRBJ2-1	many
TGTGCCAGTAGTAGACAGTATAATCAGCCCCAGCATTTT	CASSRQYNQPQHF	.	TRBV19	TRBJ1-5	.
TGTGCCTGGAGCCAGAGATCGGTGACCACTGAAGCTTTCTTT	CAWSQRSVTTEAFF	.	TRBV30	TRBJ1-1	many
TGTGCCAGTAGTATAGCCGGCAGCTCCTACAATGAGCAGTTCTTC	CASSIAGSSYNEQFF	.	TRBV19	TRBJ2-1	.
TGCAGTGCTTATAAATTCGGGGAGACCCAGTACTTC	CSAYKFGETQYF	.	TRBV20-1	TRBJ2-5	many
TGCGCCAGCAGCCGAGACTCTAGCGGGGGGGCCGACATTCAGTACTTC	CASSRDSSGGADIQYF	TRBD2	TRBV4-1	TRBJ2-4	many
TGTGCCATCAGTGAGGCCGAGACAGGCGAGCAGTACTTC	CAISEAETGEQYF	.	TRBV10-3	TRBJ2-7	.
TGTGCCAGCAGCTGGTACGGGACCCACGAGCAGTACTTC	CASSWYGTHEQYF	.	TRBV2	TRBJ2-7	.
TGTGCCAGCAGCGGCCCCCTAGCGGGAGGCGCGAGCACAGATACGCAGTATTTT	CASSGPLAGGASTDTQYF	TRBD2	TRBV7-2	TRBJ2-3	.
TGTGCCAGCAGCGTAGAAGGCACGAGGGATCAGCCCCAGCATTTT	CASSVEGTRDQPQHF	.	TRBV9	TRBJ1-5	few
TGTGCCAGCAGCTTACGAGCTGACCGGGGGCCCCAGCATTTT	CASSLRADRGPQHF	.	TRBV11-1	TRBJ1-5	many
TGTGCCAGCAGCCGACAGGAAAATTCACCCCTCCACTTT	CASSRQENSPLHF	.	TRBV3-1	TRBJ1-6	many
TGTGCCTGGAGTCCGGGACAGGGGCTCTCCGGGGCCAACGTCCTGACTTTC	CAWSPGQGLSGANVLTF	TRBD1	TRBV30	TRBJ2-6	many
TGTGCCAGCAGCTCGGGACCTTCGAACACTGAAGCTTTCTTT	CASSSGPSNTEAFF	.	TRBV7-3	TRBJ1-1	many
TGTGCCAGCACCATCCGGGGGAAAGACGGGGAGCTGTTTTTT	CASTIRGKDGELFF	.	TRBV12-3/TRBV12-4	TRBJ2-2	few
TGCAGTGCCAAAACCACCGACCCCGTTCACACTGAAGCTTTCTTT	CSAKTTDPVHTEAFF	.	TRBV20-1	TRBJ1-1	few
TGCAGTGCTAGAGACCAGACCCAAGCGGGAAGAACCGGGGAGCTGTTTTTT	CSARDQTQAGRTGELFF	TRBD2	TRBV20-1	TRBJ2-2	many
TGCAGTGCCAGACACTTACAGGGGACAGATACGCAGTATTTT	CSARHLQGTDTQYF	TRBD1	TRBV20-1	TRBJ2-3	many
TGCGCCAGCAGCCCCCATCTAGCGTCGGATACGCAGTATTTT	CASSPHLASDTQYF	.	TRBV5-1	TRBJ2-3	many
TGTGCCAGCAGTAGGGACAGGGGCAGGGAGCAGTACTTC	CASSRDRGREQYF	TRBD1	TRBV12-3/TRBV12-4	TRBJ2-7	many
TGTGCCAGCAGTTCTCGGCGGGAGCTGGGCACAGATACGCAGTATTTT	CASSSRRELGTDTQYF	TRBD2	TRBV28	TRBJ2-3	.
TGTGCCAGCAGTTTATGGGCTAACTATGGCTACACCTTC	CASSLWANYGYTF	.	TRBV12-3/TRBV12-4	TRBJ1-2	many
TGTGCCAGCAGCTTGGGGGGAAACTATGGCTACACCTTC	CASSLGGNYGYTF	.	TRBV5-5	TRBJ1-2	many
TGCAGTGCTATGGCGACAGGACAGGTCGGCTCTGGAAACACCATATATTTT	CSAMATGQVGSGNTIYF	TRBD1	TRBV20-1	TRBJ1-3	.
TGTGCCAGCAGTTCCCCCGGGACAGGAGCTAACTATGGCTACACCTTC	CASSSPGTGANYGYTF	TRBD1	TRBV27	TRBJ1-2	many